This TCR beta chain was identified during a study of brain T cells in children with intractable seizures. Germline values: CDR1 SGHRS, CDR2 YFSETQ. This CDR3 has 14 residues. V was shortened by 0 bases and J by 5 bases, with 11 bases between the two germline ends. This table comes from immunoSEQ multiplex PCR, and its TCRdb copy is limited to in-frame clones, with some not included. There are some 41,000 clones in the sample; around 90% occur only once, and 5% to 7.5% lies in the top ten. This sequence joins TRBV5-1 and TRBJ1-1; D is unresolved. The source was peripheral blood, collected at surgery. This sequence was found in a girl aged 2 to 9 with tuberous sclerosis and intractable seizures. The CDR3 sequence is CASSLDLGKTEAFF. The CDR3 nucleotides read TGCGCCAGCAGCTTGGATCTGGGGAAAACTGAAGCTTTCTTT.